These 8 T cell receptor beta chains were sequenced from one sample in a study of cytomegalovirus exposure and HLA in healthy donors listed by TCRdb under 2017. Preparation of the library involved the immunoSEQ multiplex PCR assay. For the multiplex PCR, a mixture combining 60 forward primers for TCR Vbeta segments and 13 reverse primers for TCR Jbeta segments was used. In its TCRdb copy, this immuneACCESS table keeps in-frame sequences only and misses some clones. Where compared with another copy, unresolved V genes explain less than half of these, and the others have no known cause. Recorded for this sample are about 150,000 clones; 60% to 85% of them occurred a single time. The ten largest clones capture just under 6.5% of the sample. The sample consisted of PBMCs. These receptors originate from a man in his fifties in good health and CMV-seropositive.

This chain connects TRBV6-6 to TRBJ1-4; the D is unclear. There are 14 residues in the CDR3. Trimming cost V 0 bases and J 4 bases, with 6 bases left between them. Germline loops: CDR1 MNHNY, CDR2 SVGAGI (reference sequence). The CDR3 reads CASSYSTNNEKLFF. The CDR3 DNA is TGTGCCAGCAGTTACTCGACAAATAATGAAAAACTGTTTTTT.

The chain employs TRBV5-4 and TRBJ2-1, with TRBD1 matching over 7 bases. The CDR3 contains 14 residues. V was clipped by 3 bases and J by 3 bases; unmatched bases: 3. In germline, CDR1 is SGHNT, CDR2 YYREEE (reference sequence). The CDR3, as DNA: TGTGCCAGCAGCTACAGGGACAGCTACAATGAGCAGTTCTTC. Residues: CASSYRDSYNEQFF.

V is TRBV7-4 and J is TRBJ1-5; TRBD1 might be the D (6 bases). This CDR3 region has 15 residues. The V gene's germline CDR1 is SGHVT and CDR2 SQSDAQ. The V and J ends lost 8 bases and 2 bases respectively, with 16 bases between them. The CDR3 loop reads CASGQQGIRNQPQHF. As DNA, the CDR3 is TGTGCCAGCGGCCAACAGGGTATTCGCAATCAGCCCCAGCATTTT.

This chain joins TRBV10-1 and TRBJ2-7; TRBD2 aligns across 8 bases. The CDR3 spans 14 residues. Trimming at V came to 2 bases and at J to 0 bases, leaving 0 bases not matched to a gene. CDR1 is WNHNN and CDR2 is SYGVQD in the germline V gene (reference sequence). The DNA of the CDR3 is TGCGCCAGCAGTGAGACTAGCGGCTCCTACGAGCAGTACTTC. Its translation is CASSETSGSYEQYF.

This rearrangement joins TRBV13 to TRBJ2-7, with a tentative D call TRBD1 (7 bases). The germline V and J ends were trimmed by 6 bases and 6 bases, with 12 bases remaining between them. This CDR3 comprises 12 residues. Germline-derived CDR1 and CDR2 are PRHDT and FYEKMQ (reference sequence). The CDR3, as DNA: TGTGCCAGCAGTCCAGGGGGGAGCGAGCAGTACTTC. Translation gives CASSPGGSEQYF.

The chain is built from TRBV5-1 and TRBJ2-6; D is unresolved. This CDR3 comprises 15 residues. Trimming took 0 bases from V and 0 from J, leaving 4 bases between them. From germline, CDR1 is SGHRS and CDR2 YFSETQ. CDR3 sequence reads: CASSLDISGANVLTF. The CDR3, as DNA: TGCGCCAGCAGCTTGGACATCTCTGGGGCCAACGTCCTGACTTTC.

The chain carries TRBV7-8 and TRBJ2-2, with TRBD2 matching over 11 bases. The V segment lost 4 bases and the J segment 0 bases; nucleotides outside the gene matches: 4. This CDR3 has 17 residues. The germline V gene has CDR1 SGHVS and CDR2 FQNEAQ. CDR3 nucleotide sequence: TGTGCCAGCAGCTGGGGGACTAGCGGAGCGAACACCGGGGAGCTGTTTTTT. Translated, it gives CASSWGTSGANTGELFF.

V is TRBV19 and J is TRBJ1-2; 7 bases fit TRBD1. V lost 7 bases, J lost 6 bases, and 11 bases stayed unmatched. This CDR3 is built from 14 residues. Germline CDR1 reads LNHDA; CDR2 reads SQIVND (reference sequence). DNA of the CDR3: TGTGCCAGTAACAAGGGCAGGGGGGATAATGGCTACACCTTC. Translation: CASNKGRGDNGYTF.